The sequence of this T cell receptor (beta chain) was determined in a study of STAT3 mutations in large granular lymphocyte leukemia. For the study at large: Roughly half the longitudinally sequenced T-LGLL patients had canonical STAT3 mutations. Regarding the study as a whole: Samples missed the first appearance of the clone. At least one immunodominant TCR beta clonotype appeared in every T-cell large granular lymphocyte leukemia patient.

Details on this clone: Its antigen remains unidentified.

Germline assignment: CDR1 LGHNA and CDR2 YSLEER. V was trimmed by 0 bases and J by 4 bases, leaving 6 bases between them. The CDR3 spans 14 residues. Around 40,000 productive templates were obtained per sample on average. Using immunoSEQ multiplex PCR, the repertoire was profiled, and TCRdb retains in-frame clones only, with some absent. The sample records under 15,000 clones, about 88% being singletons. The clonotype comes from a middle-aged man with T-cell large granular lymphocyte leukemia. Some clones in this sample may be carry-over from other donors' samples. The sequenced sample was peripheral blood mononuclear cells. The chain employs TRBV4-3 and TRBJ2-2; D unclear. For the CDR3, the DNA is TGCGCCAGCAGCCAAGATCGCGGCACCGGGGAGCTGTTTTTT. It yields the protein CASSQDRGTGELFF.